This T cell receptor beta chain is drawn from a study of T cell repertoires in cytomegalovirus infection. Across the whole study: In the study, CMV epitopes included recently identified HLA-C-restricted and well-studied HLA-B-restricted ones. Public TCR beta signatures indicated both CMV infection and matching HLA type. Regarding the study as a whole: CMV-specific TCR beta clonotypes restricted by HLA-C were the ones dominating the ex vivo response.

TCRdb called the reads again in MiXCR, with one record for every CDR3 protein. This table has some 800,000 distinct CDR3 sequences, about 29% appearing once. The CDR3 is 13 amino acids. V lost 8 bases, J lost 4 bases, and 14 bases lay in between. This clonotype was counted at least ten times. Antigen unknown. The source was cultured CD8+ T cells from PBMCs, collected from culture after CMV antigen stimulation. The receptor was derived from a human donor in good health (CMV status not recorded). Some clones in this sample may be carry-over from other donors' samples. The chain recombines TRBV12-3 or TRBV12-4 with TRBJ1-2; a possible D gene is TRBD1 (6 bases). The CDR3 nucleotides read TGTGCCAGCTCCGTAGGGGGGGGCTATGGCTACACCTTC. Translation: CASSVGGGYGYTF.